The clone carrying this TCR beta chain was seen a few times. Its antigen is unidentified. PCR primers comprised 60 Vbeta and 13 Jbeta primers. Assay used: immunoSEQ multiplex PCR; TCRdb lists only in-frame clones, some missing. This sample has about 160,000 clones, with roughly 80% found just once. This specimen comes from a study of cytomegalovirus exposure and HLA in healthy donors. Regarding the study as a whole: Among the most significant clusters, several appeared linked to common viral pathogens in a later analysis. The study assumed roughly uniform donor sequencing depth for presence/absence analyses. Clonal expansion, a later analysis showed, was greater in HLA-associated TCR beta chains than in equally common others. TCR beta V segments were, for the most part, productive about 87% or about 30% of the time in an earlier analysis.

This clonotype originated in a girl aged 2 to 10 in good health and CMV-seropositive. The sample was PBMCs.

CDR3 residues: CASSKARGKGLADNYEQYF. CDR3 nucleotides: TGTGCCAGCAGCAAAGCTAGGGGCAAAGGACTAGCGGATAACTACGAGCAGTACTTC. The chain joins TRBV21-1 to TRBJ2-7; TRBD2 is the table's D call and was not checked against the DNA. TRBV21-1 is a pseudogene segment. This CDR3 spans 19 amino acids.